Sequencing of this TCR beta chain was carried out in a study of STAT5B mutations in CD4+ large granular lymphocyte leukemia. Study findings and constraints: 8/27 top patient clones versus 2/35 control clones were TRBV06-family.

This clone has a single count. The antigen is unknown. The assay was immunoSEQ multiplex PCR, and TCRdb's table has in-frame clones only and misses some. The sample has roughly 40,000 clones, roughly 85% seen once. The CDR3 runs 12 residues. Germline V gene sequence: CDR1 MNHNS, CDR2 SASEGT. The chain uses TRBV6-1 and TRBJ2-5; 8 bases fit TRBD2. The better agreement between TRBJ2-7 and the DNA end casts doubt on the J call. The sequence came from a human donor in good health. Material for sequencing was CD4+ T cells from blood buffy coats. The CDR3 sequence: CASSSRGGEQYF. The CDR3 nucleotides are TGTGCCAGCAGTTCCCGGGGGGGCGAGCAGTACTTC.